This note documents a single T cell receptor beta chain sequence. The antigen it recognizes is unknown. Base-call qualities are not available, and no considerably larger clone is one nucleotide away. Reading the germline V gene (reference sequence) gives CDR1 SEHNR and CDR2 FQNEAQ. Relative to germline, V is 6 bases shorter and J is 4 bases shorter, with 9 bases between their ends. The CDR3 goes from the cysteine to the phenylalanine over 12 residues. The kept DNA is CDR3 alone, 36 bases in frame from the first base. The CDR3 regions of human TCRbeta chains were analyzed by immunosequencing. The source study handled its data this way. Repertoire TCRs were checked for matches against a reference library of SARS-CoV-2-specific TCRs that had been generated using the MIRA antigen-specificity platform. Breadth meant the fraction of unique TCRs that were SARS-CoV-2-associated, whereas depth meant the fraction of total T cells that were SARS-CoV-2-associated. Each spike-specific TCR was assigned to its reactive spike region and to a CD4 or CD8 class using the MIRA data. Log10-transformed breadth and depth values were compared by one-way ANOVA with Sidak's multiple comparisons tests. TCRdb obtained this table from immuneACCESS and retained in-frame rearrangements with V and J assigned. These tables miss some clones; where compared with another copy, unresolved V genes account for less than half of the shortfall, and the remainder is unexplained. Clone size and V and J calls were adopted from that table, with D and trimming inferred from the DNA. The sample table holds approximately 50,000 clones, of which over 75% were seen once. The biggest ten clones account for roughly 14% of the sample.

The entry originates in a study of T cell responses to AZD1222 COVID-19 vaccine (TCRdb year 2021). In the study overall: AZD1222 recipients with second doses at about 4 weeks or about 12 weeks were pooled, because spike-specific TCR depth and breadth did not differ between schedules. TCR sequencing covered about 230 trial participants: 200 to 220 given two doses of AZD1222 and around 26 given two doses of MenACWY control vaccine. Trial participants were enrolled by age into subgroups of 18-55, 56-69 and 70-plus years, and around 150, 29 and 61 TCR-sequenced participants, respectively, were included in these subgroups. General study outcomes and caveats: Conclusions about previously exposed vaccinees were limited because only a handful of AZD1222 recipients were SARS-CoV-2 seropositive at baseline. A significant rise in spike-specific TCR breadth and depth was observed after two AZD1222 doses relative to day 0 and relative to MenACWY recipients. The vaccine-associated CD4 TCRs covered the entire spike protein, and the dominant responses fell in regions 160-218 and 743-854. Because no day 14 peak-response samples were available, the repertoires could be characterized only after the peak T cell response. Reportedly, close to half of the unique spike-specific TCRs recognized epitopes lying outside the regions that are mutated in the B.1.351 and B.1.1.7 variants. In the small 56-69-year group, the increase in depth fell short of significance, most likely because of low power. Participants were mostly white British and included more females than males, and it was suggested by the authors that clonal diversity may have been underestimated.

The time point label on this specimen signifies: baseline before first vaccination. Vaccinee samples came from UK trials COV001 and COV002, including a single-blind randomized controlled phase 2/3 trial of AZD1222 (ChAdOx1 nCoV-19) in healthy adults. Trial participant PBMC samples were collected at day 0 and day 28 after the second dose for TCRbeta chain sequencing. The receptor was isolated from an adult in good health. The sample in question was peripheral blood, obtained on day 0 of AZD1222 vaccination. The V gene is TRBV7-9 and the J gene is TRBJ1-2; D gene: possibly TRBD1, on 5 matching bases. Read as DNA, the sequence is TGTGCCAGCAGTCGGGACGGCTATGGCTACACCTTC. It translates to CASSRDGYGYTF.